Listed below are T cell receptor beta chains from one sample, sequenced in a study of T cell responses to AZD1222 COVID-19 vaccine. TCRdb keeps only in-frame clones here, not all; method: immunoSEQ multiplex PCR. The sample contains 25,000 to 40,000 clones, approximately 87% of which appear only once. The material sequenced was peripheral blood, taken 28 days after the second AZD1222 dose. These TCRs come from an adult who received the AZD1222 COVID-19 vaccine. Each CDR3 is given with its conserved first and last residue.

j_call cdr3_length v_call cdr3_aa
TRBJ2-7 14 TRBV7-7 CASSLAGTTYEQYF
TRBJ2-1 17 TRBV19 CASSRVVSVGGHNEQFF
TRBJ1-3 15 TRBV5-1 CASSQGQGSGNTIYF
TRBJ1-1 15 TRBV6-5 CASSPGTTGGTEAFF
TRBJ2-1 13 TRBV3-1/TRBV3-2 CASSQRPSNEQFF
TRBJ1-1 18 TRBV4-1 CASSQAGYRGRGDTEAFF
TRBJ1-5 13 TRBV21-1 CASSTGGSQPQHF
TRBJ2-1 20 TRBV4-2 CASSLLTSGGAYGSYNEQFF
TRBJ2-2 10 TRBV6-5 CASGGGELFF
TRBJ2-3 15 TRBV2 CASSRDRLSTDTQYF
TRBJ1-5 15 TRBV7-9 CASSLAREGNQPQHF
TRBJ1-4 15 TRBV11-2 CASLGQEATNEKLFF
TRBJ1-5 16 TRBV5-1 CASSLEPSGNNQPQHF
TRBJ2-7 14 TRBV9 CASSVRDRAGEQYF
TRBJ2-2 14 TRBV30 CAQSSGAGTGELFF
TRBJ1-1 15 TRBV28 CASRRVTTGRAEAFF
TRBJ1-6 17 TRBV5-4 CASSLSSAGSYNSPLHF
TRBJ1-4 16 TRBV27 CASSLWQGTEVGKLFF
TRBJ2-3 12 TRBV7-9 CASSANLATQYF
TRBJ1-2 13 TRBV10-3 CAISEDGRYGYTF
TRBJ2-3 14 TRBV6-5 CASSYSGQTDTQYF
TRBJ2-7 13 TRBV28 CASTGQVPYEQYF
TRBJ1-1 13 TRBV27 CASSLSGGLEAFF
TRBJ2-3 11 TRBV6-2/TRBV6-3 CASSWADTQYF
TRBJ2-2 15 TRBV5-1 CASSLGQQNTGELFF
TRBJ1-1 15 TRBV18 CASSPLSGQTTEAFF
TRBJ2-5 12 TRBV2 CASSIMRDSRNF
TRBJ2-7 15 TRBV6-5 CASSYSLAGGYEQYF
TRBJ1-5 14 TRBV15 CATSGRGDNQPQHF
TRBJ1-4 15 TRBV9 CASSALQGTNEKLFF
TRBJ1-2 14 TRBV5-4 CASSLAGFSYGYTF
TRBJ1-5 14 TRBV27 CASSPAPGNQPQHF
TRBJ2-4 15 TRBV4-2 CASSSSKGQQNIQYF
TRBJ1-2 14 TRBV4-1 CASSQGTGAYGYTF
TRBJ2-2 15 TRBV9 CASSVSGTNTGELFF
TRBJ2-2 17 TRBV5-1 CASSPFGGAQNTGELFF